Listed here are 32 T cell receptor beta chains from one sample, sequenced in a study of T-cell memory formation after mild COVID-19. TCRdb itself ran the 5' RACE reads through MiXCR, one entry per CDR3 protein. The data contain roughly 400,000 distinct CDR3 sequences, more than 15% of them singletons. Sequencing was performed on PBMCs or a T cell subset sorted from them (not recorded which). The receptors come from a man younger than 35 who had mild COVID-19 (a few samples of this study predate the infection). Cell type and time point are not known.

The CDR3 sequence is CASSTNRGHFSGANVLTF. CDR3 DNA: TGTGCCAGCAGTACAAACAGGGGACACTTCTCTGGGGCCAACGTCCTGACTTTC. The chain couples TRBV27 to TRBJ2-6, with TRBD1 identical over 7 bases. The ends lost 5 bases at V and 0 bases at J; junction bases unmatched: 10. The CDR3 has 18 residues. Germline lookup yields CDR1 MNHEY and CDR2 SMNVEV (reference sequence).

This clonotype came up many times. V usage is TRBV7-2 and J usage is TRBJ2-7; 11 nucleotides agree with TRBD2. Germline CDR1 is SGHTA and CDR2 is FQGNSA. The V segment lost 6 bases and the J segment 7 bases; nucleotides outside the gene matches: 8. This CDR3 region has 14 residues. CDR3 residues: CASRPTSGGGEQYF. CDR3 sequence (DNA): TGTGCCAGCAGACCTACTAGCGGGGGAGGGGAGCAGTACTTC.

This clonotype was seen a few times. The chain joins TRBV4-1 to TRBJ1-3; D is perhaps TRBD1 (6 bases). The CDR3 spans 17 residues. Trimming left V 2 bases short and J 0 bases short, with 14 bases between. CDR1 MGHRA and CDR2 YSYEKL come from the germline V gene. The CDR3 DNA reads as TGCGCCAGCAGCCAACCGACGGGACACCGCTCTGGAAACACCATATATTTT. Encoded protein: CASSQPTGHRSGNTIYF.

The chain combines TRBV5-1 with TRBJ2-7, with D possibly being TRBD1 (5 bases). The V end was cut by 2 bases, the J end by 3 bases, with 12 bases between. This CDR3 has 14 residues. Germline V gene sequence: CDR1 SGHRS, CDR2 YFSETQ. The chain's CDR3 is CASSFSQGIYEQYF. DNA for the CDR3: TGCGCCAGCAGCTTCTCTCAGGGTATCTACGAGCAGTACTTC. Drawing the rest from reference TRBV5-1 and TRBJ2-7, the complete variable domain is KAGVTQTPRYLIKTRGQQVTLSCSPISGHRSVSWYQQTPGQGLQFLFEYFSETQRNKGNFPGRFSGRQFSNSRSEMNVSTLELGDSALYLCASSFSQGIYEQYFGPGTRLTVT.

The chain couples TRBV5-1 to TRBJ2-1; perhaps D is TRBD1 or TRBD2 (5 bases each). Germline V lookup: CDR1 SGHRS, CDR2 YFSETQ. The V gene lost 4 bases and the J gene lost 6 bases, with 17 bases spanning the gap. The CDR3 length is 15 residues. As DNA, the CDR3 is TGCGCCAGCAGCGCAGGGATTGGGGCGGGCAATGAGCAGTTCTTC. This codes for CASSAGIGAGNEQFF.

V gene TRBV4-3 combines with J gene TRBJ2-3; 9 bases fit TRBD1. The CDR3 has 19 residues. Germline V gene sequence: CDR1 LGHNA, CDR2 YSLEER. The V and J ends lost 0 bases and 4 bases, in that order; junction bases with no gene match: 14. DNA for the CDR3: TGCGCCAGCAGCCAAGATGGAACCCGCCGGGACAGGGTGTCAGATACGCAGTATTTT. The encoded protein is CASSQDGTRRDRVSDTQYF.

In this sample, this clonotype turned up a few times. The V and J genes are TRBV18 and TRBJ1-4; 7 bases fit TRBD1. With V trimmed by 3 bases and J by 7 bases, 8 bases remained unmatched. CDR1 and CDR2 from the germline V gene are KGHSH and LQKENI. The CDR3 consists of 15 residues. CDR3 protein: CASSPGGGAGEKLFF. In nucleotides, the CDR3 is TGTGCCAGCTCACCCGGAGGGGGCGCGGGTGAAAAACTGTTTTTT.

Only a few counts were recorded for this clonotype. The V and J genes are TRBV2 and TRBJ2-3; D perhaps matches TRBD1 (6 bases). The length of the CDR3 is 15 residues. Trimming cost V 5 bases and J 0 bases, with 12 bases left between them. Germline CDR1 reads SNHLY; CDR2 reads FYNNEI. CDR3 in amino acids: CASSPGQFSTDTQYF. CDR3 DNA: TGTGCCAGCAGTCCCGGACAGTTTAGCACAGATACGCAGTATTTT.

CDR3 coding DNA: TGCGCCAGCAGCCAAGAAGACGGATATACGCAGTATTTT. Translated, it gives CASSQEDGYTQYF. The chain carries TRBV4-1 and TRBJ2-3, with D uncertain. This CDR3 contains 13 residues. Germline CDR1 reads MGHRA; CDR2 reads YSYEKL. V was trimmed by 0 bases and J by 7 bases, leaving 8 bases between them.

A word on this clonotype: A read error is possible here, since a much larger clone lies one base away. V gene TRBV5-1 combines with J gene TRBJ2-3; perhaps TRBD1 as D (6 bases). The CDR3 is 16 residues long. Germline assignment: CDR1 SGHRS and CDR2 YFSETQ. V was cut by 3 bases and J by 4 bases, with 18 bases left in between. Here the CDR3 DNA reads TGCGCCAGCAGCTCGCAACCGGGACATGGAGCAGATACGCAGTATTTT. Its protein is CASSSQPGHGADTQYF.

There are a few counts of this clonotype. This chain uses TRBV29-1 with TRBJ2-3; 8 bases are a match to TRBD2. There are 16 residues in the CDR3. Germline values: CDR1 SQVTM, CDR2 ANQGSEA. The trim removed 2 bases at V and 4 bases at J, leaving 11 bases unmatched. The CDR3, as DNA: TGCAGCGTTGAAAGGTCCCGCGGGGGGTTCGCAGATACGCAGTATTTT. Translation gives CSVERSRGGFADTQYF.

This clonotype has only a few counts. The rearrangement joins TRBV15 to TRBJ1-4, with 8 nucleotides matching TRBD1. The length of the CDR3 is 13 residues. The trim removed 9 bases at V and 7 bases at J, leaving 7 bases unmatched. From germline, CDR1 is LNHNV and CDR2 YYDKDF (reference sequence). CDR3 DNA sequence: TGTGCCACTAAGGACAGGGTGGCTGAAAAACTGTTTTTT. Translation: CATKDRVAEKLFF. Complete variable domain (other parts from reference TRBV15 and TRBJ1-4): DAMVIQNPRYQVTQFGKPVTLSCSQTLNHNVMYWYQQKSSQAPKLLFHYYDKDFNNEADTPDNFQSRRPNTSFCFLDIRSPGLGDTAMYLCATKDRVAEKLFFGSGTQLSVL.

This clonotype was seen only a few times. The chain joins TRBV28 to TRBJ2-2; D assignment may be TRBD1 or TRBD2 (5 bases each). This CDR3 is 13 amino acids long. Germline assignment: CDR1 MDHEN and CDR2 SYDVKM. V shed 6 bases and J shed 6 bases, with 11 bases lying between them. The CDR3 here is CASRRGAPGELFF. Written as DNA, the CDR3 is TGTGCCAGCAGACGAGGGGCTCCCGGGGAGCTGTTTTTT.

The V call is TRBV20-1, the J call TRBJ1-1, with 9 bases fitting TRBD1. V was clipped by 5 bases and J by 5 bases; unmatched bases: 12. Germline CDR1 and CDR2: DFQATT and SNEGSKA (reference sequence). The CDR3 length is 15 residues. The CDR3 region has the DNA TGCAGTGCTCGGAACGGCGGGACAGGGAGTACTGAAGCTTTCTTT. It translates to CSARNGGTGSTEAFF.

This clonotype was seen a handful of times. The rearrangement joins TRBV11-2 to TRBJ1-1; 7 bases line up with TRBD1. The CDR3 length is 16 residues. Trimming removed 5 bases from V and 3 bases from J; junction bases left unmatched: 12. From germline, CDR1 is SGHAT and CDR2 FQNNGV. The chain's CDR3 is CASSQGEWRTDTEAFF. As DNA, the CDR3 is TGTGCCAGCAGCCAGGGGGAATGGCGGACCGACACTGAAGCTTTCTTT.

Only a few counts were recorded for this clonotype. The rearrangement links TRBV28 to TRBJ2-7; perhaps TRBD1 as D (6 bases). Looked up from germline, CDR1 is MDHEN and CDR2 is SYDVKM. The CDR3 runs 13 residues. Trimming removed 4 bases from V and 6 bases from J, with 13 bases in between. CDR3 sequence: CASSSLQGGEQYV. The CDR3 DNA follows: TGTGCCAGCAGTTCCCTACAGGGTGGCGAGCAGTACGTC.

This clonotype was counted a few times. V gene TRBV19 combines with J gene TRBJ1-6; D is possibly TRBD1 (6 bases). The CDR3 has 15 amino acids. V dropped 4 bases and J dropped 13 bases, with 20 bases sitting between them. The germline V gene encodes CDR1 LNHDA and CDR2 SQIVND (reference sequence). The CDR3 sequence is CASSRGARPTMPLHF. CDR3 in DNA: TGTGCCAGTAGTAGGGGGGCAAGGCCGACCATGCCCCTCCACTTT.

This chain connects TRBV7-3 to TRBJ2-1; D possibly corresponds to TRBD1 (5 bases). This CDR3 has 17 residues. With 5 bases removed from V and 0 bases from J, the gap between germline ends came to 17 bases. Germline V lookup: CDR1 SGHTA, CDR2 FQGTGA. The CDR3 sequence is CASSPRVGRASYNEQFF. CDR3 bases: TGTGCCAGCAGCCCTCGAGTGGGGCGAGCCTCCTACAATGAGCAGTTCTTC.

This clonotype has only a few counts. The chain recombines TRBV6-5 with TRBJ2-5; D is unresolved. Deletions cut 4 bases from V and 5 bases from J, with 11 bases between. The CDR3 extends over 13 amino acids. Looked up from germline, CDR1 is MNHEY and CDR2 is SVGAGI. In nucleotides, the CDR3 is TGTGCCAGCAGTTTTCACGGGCCTGAGACCCAGTACTTC. It codes for CASSFHGPETQYF.

This clonotype was observed a handful of times. This chain links TRBV5-1 with TRBJ1-6; tentatively, D is TRBD1 (6 bases). The CDR3 loop spans 17 amino acids. Germline V CDR1 and CDR2: SGHRS, YFSETQ. V was clipped by 1 base and J by 4 bases, with 15 bases between them. Here the CDR3 reads CASSLSAQGRYNSPLHF. DNA of the CDR3: TGCGCCAGCAGCTTGTCCGCTCAGGGGCGTTATAATTCACCCCTCCACTTT.

A few counts support this clonotype. The CDR3 DNA follows: TGTGCCAGCAGCTCATCAGGACAGAACTCCTACGAGCAGTACTTC. Translation gives CASSSSGQNSYEQYF. The chain combines TRBV6-2 or TRBV6-3 with TRBJ2-7; weak D call: TRBD1 (6 bases). V lost 6 bases to trimming and J lost 0 bases, with 15 bases between them. Germline V CDR1 and CDR2: MNHEY, SVGEGT. The CDR3 consists of 15 residues.

The table lists this clonotype with many counts. The chain couples TRBV20-1 to TRBJ1-5; D is possibly TRBD1 (5 bases). There are 14 residues in the CDR3. Per germline, CDR1 DFQATT and CDR2 SNEGSKA (reference sequence). Trimming cost V 4 bases and J 1 base, with 11 bases left between them. DNA of the CDR3: TGCAGTGCTACCTCGGGGGGGAGCAATCAGCCCCAGCATTTT. It yields the protein CSATSGGSNQPQHF.

The chain couples TRBV12-3 or TRBV12-4 to TRBJ2-7; D may be TRBD1 or TRBD2 (6 bases each). Trimming took off 4 bases at V and 1 base at J, with 23 bases between the two ends. The CDR3 has 18 amino acids. Here the CDR3 reads CASSSPRGSGAASYEQYF. The CDR3 DNA reads as TGTGCCAGCAGTTCCCCGAGGGGGTCGGGGGCTGCGTCCTACGAGCAGTACTTC.

In DNA form, the CDR3 reads TGTGCCAGCAGCCAGACAGGGGTGAACGAGCAGTACTTC. The encoded protein is CASSQTGVNEQYF. The gene calls are TRBV6-6 and TRBJ2-7, with 8 nucleotides matching TRBD1. The CDR3 extends over 13 amino acids. Germline CDR1 reads MNHNY; CDR2 reads SVGAGI (reference sequence). V dropped 6 bases and J dropped 5; count of bases not matched to a gene: 6.

The chain joins TRBV19 to TRBJ2-2; no reliable D call. Germline V gene sequence: CDR1 LNHDA, CDR2 SQIVND (reference sequence). The CDR3 runs 13 residues. V lost 7 bases and J 4 bases, leaving 10 bases between the germline ends. The CDR3 DNA sequence: TGTGCCAGTATACTCAGTCCCACCGGGGAGCTGTTTTTT. This gives the protein CASILSPTGELFF.

The CDR3 DNA is TGTGCCAGCAGTTTATCGTCTAGCGGGGGGTACGAGCAGTACTTC. Amino acids: CASSLSSSGGYEQYF. The V gene is TRBV27, the J gene TRBJ2-7; TRBD2 matches at 11 bases. This CDR3 has 15 residues. The V gene end was trimmed by 0 bases and the J gene end by 4 bases; junction bases not matched to a gene: 2. Looked up from germline, CDR1 is MNHEY and CDR2 is SMNVEV (reference sequence).

Ten or more counts support this clonotype. J is TRBJ2-1 and V is TRBV7-9; a weak D match, TRBD2 (5 bases). CDR3 length equals 11 residues. Germline CDR1 and CDR2: SEHNR and FQNEAQ (reference sequence). V was pared by 5 bases and J by 9 bases, with 8 bases between. Written as DNA, the CDR3 is TGTGCCAGCAGCCGAGAGGGTGAGCAGTTCTTC. It translates to CASSREGEQFF.

The V gene is TRBV6-5, the J gene TRBJ1-4; D remains ambiguous. The CDR3 has 13 amino acids. In germline, CDR1 is MNHEY, CDR2 SVGAGI. V lost 2 bases to trimming and J lost 8 bases, with 9 bases between them. This chain's CDR3 is CASSYDVSEKLFF. CDR3 DNA sequence: TGTGCCAGCAGTTACGACGTTTCGGAAAAACTGTTTTTT.

The chain joins TRBV5-1 to TRBJ2-3, with D perhaps given as TRBD1 or TRBD2 (5 bases each). The germline gives CDR1 SGHRS, CDR2 YFSETQ. V gave up 6 bases and J gave up 5 bases, with 13 bases separating them. This CDR3 contains 13 residues. The CDR3 sequence: CASNQGEGDTQYF. DNA for the CDR3: TGCGCCAGCAACCAGGGAGAAGGAGATACGCAGTATTTT.

The chain employs TRBV19 and TRBJ2-7, with D maybe TRBD1 (5 bases). The germline V gene encodes CDR1 LNHDA and CDR2 SQIVND (reference sequence). This CDR3 contains 15 residues. V was cut by 7 bases and J by 2 bases, with 18 bases left in between. The CDR3, as DNA: TGTGCCAGTACCGCCGGACACTCTAAAGCCTACGAGCAGTACTTC. Its translation: CASTAGHSKAYEQYF.

The rearrangement links TRBV7-2 to TRBJ1-2, with TRBD1 matching over 8 bases. CDR1 is SGHTA and CDR2 is FQGNSA in the germline V gene. J was trimmed by 4 bases and V by 5 bases; bases with no gene match: 9. This CDR3 region has 15 residues. CDR3 protein: CASSPWTGFRYGYTF. The CDR3 DNA reads TGTGCCAGCAGCCCCTGGACAGGGTTTCGCTATGGCTACACCTTC.

This clonotype was recorded a few times. The rearrangement links TRBV18 to TRBJ2-7; D may be TRBD2 (5 bases). This CDR3 contains 13 residues. Trimming left V 3 bases short and J 7 bases short, with 13 bases between. Looked up from germline, CDR1 is KGHSH and CDR2 is LQKENI. CDR3 amino acids: CASSPAGRGEQYV. CDR3 DNA: TGTGCCAGCTCACCGGCAGGCCGAGGGGAGCAGTACGTC.